One and the same sample provided the 4 T cell receptor beta chains below, sequenced in a study of T cell responses to AZD1222 COVID-19 vaccine. Measured with immunoSEQ multiplex PCR; TCRdb has only the in-frame clones, and not every one. Of about 68,000 clones in the sample, 86% are singletons; the top ten hold about 2.5%. This specimen was peripheral blood, taken on day 0 of AZD1222 vaccination. These receptors all come from an adult in good health.

The rearrangement joins TRBV18 to TRBJ1-5; no definite D call. V shed 6 bases and J shed 4 bases, with 13 bases lying between them. This CDR3 comprises 14 residues. Germline lookup yields CDR1 KGHSH and CDR2 LQKENI. The CDR3 DNA sequence: TGTGCCAGCTCCCCCTTGGCGGAAAATCAGCCCCAGCATTTT. Amino acid sequence: CASSPLAENQPQHF.

The chain combines TRBV6-6 with TRBJ1-2; TRBD1 might be the D (5 bases). V was pared by 6 bases and J by 5 bases, with 13 bases between. This CDR3 spans 13 amino acids. Germline loops: CDR1 MNHNY, CDR2 SVGAGI (reference sequence). The CDR3 sequence is CASRGRGWYGYTF. The DNA of the CDR3 is TGTGCCAGCAGGGGACGGGGGTGGTATGGCTACACCTTC.

The chain has TRBV11-2 and TRBJ1-2; 9 bases fit TRBD1. In germline, CDR1 is SGHAT, CDR2 FQNNGV. V dropped 2 bases and J dropped 8; count of bases not matched to a gene: 3. The CDR3 is 13 residues long. The CDR3 region has the DNA TGTGCCAGCAGCTTAAACAGGGGGCAAGGCTACACCTTC. Protein: CASSLNRGQGYTF.

This clone was seen only a few times. Other DNA sequences in the same sample also yield this CDR3. The gene calls are TRBV11-3 and TRBJ1-1; D possibly corresponds to TRBD1 (5 bases). Looked up from germline, CDR1 is SGHNT and CDR2 is YENEEA. V dropped 0 bases and J dropped 3 bases, with 5 bases sitting between them. This CDR3 contains 13 residues. The CDR3 coding sequence is TGTGCCAGCAGCTTAGACAGGGACACTGAAGCTTTCTTT. Translating it yields CASSLDRDTEAFF.